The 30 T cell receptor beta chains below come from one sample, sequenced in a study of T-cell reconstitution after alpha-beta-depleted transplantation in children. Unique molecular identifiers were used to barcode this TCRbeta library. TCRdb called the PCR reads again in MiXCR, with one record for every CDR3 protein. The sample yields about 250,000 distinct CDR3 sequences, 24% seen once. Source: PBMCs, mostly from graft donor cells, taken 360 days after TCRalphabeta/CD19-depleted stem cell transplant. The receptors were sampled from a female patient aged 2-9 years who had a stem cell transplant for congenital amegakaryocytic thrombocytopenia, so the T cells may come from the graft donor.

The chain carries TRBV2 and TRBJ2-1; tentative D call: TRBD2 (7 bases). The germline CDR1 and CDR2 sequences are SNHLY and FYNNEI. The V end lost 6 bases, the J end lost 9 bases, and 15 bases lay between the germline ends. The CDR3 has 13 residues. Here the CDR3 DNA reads TGTGCCAGCAGGGGGGGGCTCCTCGGTGAGCAGTTCTTC. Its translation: CASRGGLLGEQFF.

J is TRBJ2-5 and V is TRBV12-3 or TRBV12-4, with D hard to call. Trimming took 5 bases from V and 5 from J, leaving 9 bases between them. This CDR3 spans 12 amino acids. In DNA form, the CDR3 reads TGTGCCAGCAGTGGGGTTCGGGAGACCCAGTACTTC. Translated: CASSGVRETQYF.

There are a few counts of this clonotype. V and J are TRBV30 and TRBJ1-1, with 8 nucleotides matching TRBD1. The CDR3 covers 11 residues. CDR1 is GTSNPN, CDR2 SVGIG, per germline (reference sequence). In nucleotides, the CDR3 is TGTGCTGGACAGGGTTTTCGAGAAGCTTTCTTT. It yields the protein CAGQGFREAFF. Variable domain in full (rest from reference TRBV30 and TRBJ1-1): SQTIHQWPATLVQPVGSPLSLECTVEGTSNPNLYWYRQAAGRGLQLLFYSVGIGQISSEVPQNLSASRPQDRQFILSSKKLLLSDSGFYLCAGQGFREAFFGQGTRLTVV.

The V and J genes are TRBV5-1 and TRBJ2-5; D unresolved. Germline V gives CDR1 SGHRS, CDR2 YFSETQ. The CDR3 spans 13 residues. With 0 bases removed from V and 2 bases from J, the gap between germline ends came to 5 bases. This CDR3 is CASSLAVQETQYF. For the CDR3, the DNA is TGCGCCAGCAGCTTGGCCGTACAAGAGACCCAGTACTTC.

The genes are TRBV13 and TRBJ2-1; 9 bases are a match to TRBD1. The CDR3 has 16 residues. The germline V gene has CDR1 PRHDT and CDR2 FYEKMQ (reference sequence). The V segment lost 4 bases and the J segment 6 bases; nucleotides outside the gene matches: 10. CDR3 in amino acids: CASSWGTGWDFNEQFF. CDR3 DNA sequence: TGTGCCAGCAGCTGGGGGACAGGGTGGGATTTCAATGAGCAGTTCTTC.

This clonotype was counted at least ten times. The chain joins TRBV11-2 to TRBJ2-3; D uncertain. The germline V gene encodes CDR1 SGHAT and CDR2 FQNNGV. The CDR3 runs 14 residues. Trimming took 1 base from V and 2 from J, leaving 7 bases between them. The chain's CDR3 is CASSLGRYTDTQYF. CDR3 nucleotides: TGTGCCAGCAGCTTAGGGCGGTACACAGATACGCAGTATTTT.

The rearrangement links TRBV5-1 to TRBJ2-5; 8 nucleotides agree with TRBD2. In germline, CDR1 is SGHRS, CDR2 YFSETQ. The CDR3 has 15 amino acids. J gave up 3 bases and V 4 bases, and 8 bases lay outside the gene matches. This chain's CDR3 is CASSKKLAGKETQYF. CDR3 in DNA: TGCGCCAGCAGCAAAAAATTAGCGGGGAAAGAGACCCAGTACTTC.

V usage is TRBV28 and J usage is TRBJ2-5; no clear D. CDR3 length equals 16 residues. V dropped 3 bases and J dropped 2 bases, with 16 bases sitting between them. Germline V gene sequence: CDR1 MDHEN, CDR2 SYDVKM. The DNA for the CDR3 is TGTGCCAGCAGTTTGGGTTGGGGAAGGGCTCAAGAGACCCAGTACTTC. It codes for CASSLGWGRAQETQYF.

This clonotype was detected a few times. The CDR3 is CSAKVQGNTGELFF. The CDR3 nucleotides read TGCAGTGCTAAGGTCCAGGGTAACACCGGGGAGCTGTTTTTT. This chain connects TRBV20-1 to TRBJ2-2; possible D gene TRBD1, 5 bases. Per the germline V gene, CDR1 is DFQATT and CDR2 is SNEGSKA (reference sequence). With 4 bases removed from V and 2 bases from J, the gap between germline ends came to 11 bases. The CDR3 has 14 amino acids.

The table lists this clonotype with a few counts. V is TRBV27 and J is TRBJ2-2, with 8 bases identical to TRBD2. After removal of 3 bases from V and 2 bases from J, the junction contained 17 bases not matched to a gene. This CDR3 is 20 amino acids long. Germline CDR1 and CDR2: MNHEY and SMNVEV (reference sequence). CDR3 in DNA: TGTGCCAGCAGTTTCCGGGGGGGGGCCCCAGGGAGTGGAAACACCGGGGAGCTGTTTTTT. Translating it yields CASSFRGGAPGSGNTGELFF.

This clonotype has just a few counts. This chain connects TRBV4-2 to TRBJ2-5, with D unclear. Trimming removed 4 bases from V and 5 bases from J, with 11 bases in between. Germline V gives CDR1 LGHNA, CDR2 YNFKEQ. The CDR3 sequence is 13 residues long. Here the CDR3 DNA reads TGTGCCAGCAGCCCTTTAATGCGGGAGACCCAGTACTTC. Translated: CASSPLMRETQYF.

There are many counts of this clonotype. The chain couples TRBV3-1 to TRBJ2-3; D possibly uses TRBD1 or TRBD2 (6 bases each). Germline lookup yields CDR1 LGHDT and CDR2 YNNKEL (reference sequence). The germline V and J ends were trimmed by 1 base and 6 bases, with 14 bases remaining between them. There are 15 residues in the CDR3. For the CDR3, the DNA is TGTGCCAGCAGCCAAGTCCCGGGGGCGGGTGATACGCAGTATTTT. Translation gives CASSQVPGAGDTQYF.

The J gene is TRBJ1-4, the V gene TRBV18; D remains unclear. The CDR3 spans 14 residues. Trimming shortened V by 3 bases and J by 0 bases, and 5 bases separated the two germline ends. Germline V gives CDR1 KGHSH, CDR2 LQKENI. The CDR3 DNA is TGTGCCAGCTCACCGTCAGCAACTAATGAAAAACTGTTTTTT. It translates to CASSPSATNEKLFF.

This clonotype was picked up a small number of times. The CDR3 nucleotides are TGTGCCAGCAGCCAAGATTATACTAGCGGGCATCAAGAGACCCAGTACTTC. It translates to CASSQDYTSGHQETQYF. The genes are TRBV3-1 and TRBJ2-5; 9 positions agree with TRBD2. CDR1 LGHDT and CDR2 YNNKEL come from the germline V gene (reference sequence). This CDR3 is built from 17 residues. J was trimmed by 2 bases and V by 0 bases; bases with no gene match: 7.

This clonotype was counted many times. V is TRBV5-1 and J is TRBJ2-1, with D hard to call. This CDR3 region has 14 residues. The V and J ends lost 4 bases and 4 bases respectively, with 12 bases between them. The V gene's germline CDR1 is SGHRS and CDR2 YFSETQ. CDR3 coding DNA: TGCGCCAGCAGCCCAGTAGAGTTATACAATGAGCAGTTCTTC. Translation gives CASSPVELYNEQFF.

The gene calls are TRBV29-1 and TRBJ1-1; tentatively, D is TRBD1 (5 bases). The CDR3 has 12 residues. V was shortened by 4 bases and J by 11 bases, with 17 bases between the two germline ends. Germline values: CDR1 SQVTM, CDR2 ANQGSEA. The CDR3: CSVVSWQGGAFF. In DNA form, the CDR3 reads TGCAGCGTTGTATCGTGGCAGGGAGGCGCTTTCTTT.

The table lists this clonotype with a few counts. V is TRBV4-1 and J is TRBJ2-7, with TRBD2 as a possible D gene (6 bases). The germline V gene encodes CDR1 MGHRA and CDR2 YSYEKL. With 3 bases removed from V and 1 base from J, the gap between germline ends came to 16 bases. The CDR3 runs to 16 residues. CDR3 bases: TGCGCCAGCAGCCAGATGCTGACACGGGGGTCCTACGAGCAGTACTTC. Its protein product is CASSQMLTRGSYEQYF.

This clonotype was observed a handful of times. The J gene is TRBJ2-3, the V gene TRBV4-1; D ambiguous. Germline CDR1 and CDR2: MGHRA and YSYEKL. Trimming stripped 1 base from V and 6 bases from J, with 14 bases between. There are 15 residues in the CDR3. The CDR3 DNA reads TGCGCCAGCAGCCAAGTTGGTCAATTAAAGGATACGCAGTATTTT. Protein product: CASSQVGQLKDTQYF.

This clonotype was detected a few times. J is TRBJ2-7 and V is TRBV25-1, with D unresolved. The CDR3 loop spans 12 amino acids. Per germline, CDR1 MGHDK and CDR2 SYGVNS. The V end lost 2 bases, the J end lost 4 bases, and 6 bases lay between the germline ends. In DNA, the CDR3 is TGTGCCAGCAGTGAAGGGGAATACGAGCAGTACTTC. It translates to CASSEGEYEQYF.

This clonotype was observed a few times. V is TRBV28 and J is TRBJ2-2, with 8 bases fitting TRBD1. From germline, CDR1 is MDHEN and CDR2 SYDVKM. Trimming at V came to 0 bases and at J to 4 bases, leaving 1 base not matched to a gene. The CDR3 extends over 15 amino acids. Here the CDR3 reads CASSLWGQATGELFF. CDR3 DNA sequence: TGTGCCAGCAGTTTATGGGGACAGGCCACCGGGGAGCTGTTTTTT.

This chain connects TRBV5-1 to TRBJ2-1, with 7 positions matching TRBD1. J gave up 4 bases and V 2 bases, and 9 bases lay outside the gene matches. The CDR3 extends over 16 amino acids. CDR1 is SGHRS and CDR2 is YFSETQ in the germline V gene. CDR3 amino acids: CASSFAGTDNYNEQFF. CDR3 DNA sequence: TGCGCCAGCAGCTTCGCCGGGACAGACAATTACAATGAGCAGTTCTTC.

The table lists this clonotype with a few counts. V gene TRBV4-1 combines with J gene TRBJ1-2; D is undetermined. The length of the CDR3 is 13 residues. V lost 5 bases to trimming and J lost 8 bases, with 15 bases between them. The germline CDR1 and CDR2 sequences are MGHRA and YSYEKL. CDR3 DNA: TGCGCCAGCAGCTTCCCCGGGCCCAGCGGCTACACCTTC. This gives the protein CASSFPGPSGYTF.

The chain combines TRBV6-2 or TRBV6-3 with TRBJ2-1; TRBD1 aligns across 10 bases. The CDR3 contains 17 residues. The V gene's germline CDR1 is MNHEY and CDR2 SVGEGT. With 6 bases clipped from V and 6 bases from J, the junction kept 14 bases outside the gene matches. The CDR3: CASSLTGTGVFRNEQFF. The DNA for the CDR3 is TGTGCCAGCAGCCTCACCGGGACAGGGGTTTTCCGCAATGAGCAGTTCTTC.

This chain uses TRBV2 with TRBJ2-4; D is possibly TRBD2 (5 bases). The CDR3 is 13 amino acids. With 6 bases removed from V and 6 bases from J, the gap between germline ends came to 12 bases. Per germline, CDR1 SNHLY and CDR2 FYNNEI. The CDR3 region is CASRAGLANIQYF. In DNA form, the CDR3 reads TGTGCCAGCAGGGCGGGCCTCGCAAACATTCAGTACTTC.

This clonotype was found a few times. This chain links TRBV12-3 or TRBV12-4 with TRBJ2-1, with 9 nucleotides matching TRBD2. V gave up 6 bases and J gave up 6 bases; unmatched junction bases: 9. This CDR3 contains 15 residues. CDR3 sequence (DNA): TGTGCCAGCAGCAATAGCGGGAGATTGGTCAATGAGCAGTTCTTC. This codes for CASSNSGRLVNEQFF.

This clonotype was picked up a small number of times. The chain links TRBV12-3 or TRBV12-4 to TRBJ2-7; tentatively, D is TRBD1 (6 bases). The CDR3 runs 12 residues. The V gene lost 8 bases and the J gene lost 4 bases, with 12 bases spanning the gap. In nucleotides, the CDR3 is TGTGCCAGCGGCAGGGGATATTACGAGCAGTACTTC. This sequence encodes CASGRGYYEQYF.

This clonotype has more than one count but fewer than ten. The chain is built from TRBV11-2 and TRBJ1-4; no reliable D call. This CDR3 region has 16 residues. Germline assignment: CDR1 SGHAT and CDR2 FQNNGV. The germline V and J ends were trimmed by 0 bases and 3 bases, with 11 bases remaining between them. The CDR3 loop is CASSLDPRAANEKLFF. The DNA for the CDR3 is TGTGCCAGCAGCTTAGATCCGAGGGCAGCTAATGAAAAACTGTTTTTT.

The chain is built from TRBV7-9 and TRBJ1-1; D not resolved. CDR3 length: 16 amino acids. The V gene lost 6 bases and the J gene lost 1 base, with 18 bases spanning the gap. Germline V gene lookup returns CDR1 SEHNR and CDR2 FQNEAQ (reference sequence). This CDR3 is CASSSSPSSRNTEAFF. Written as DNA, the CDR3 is TGTGCCAGCAGTTCCAGCCCCTCAAGTCGGAACACTGAAGCTTTCTTT.

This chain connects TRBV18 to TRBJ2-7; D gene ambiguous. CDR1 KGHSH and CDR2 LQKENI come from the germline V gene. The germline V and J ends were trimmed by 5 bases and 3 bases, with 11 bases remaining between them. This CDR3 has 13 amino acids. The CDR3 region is CASSFQQHYEQYF. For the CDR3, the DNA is TGTGCCAGCTCATTCCAACAACACTACGAGCAGTACTTC.

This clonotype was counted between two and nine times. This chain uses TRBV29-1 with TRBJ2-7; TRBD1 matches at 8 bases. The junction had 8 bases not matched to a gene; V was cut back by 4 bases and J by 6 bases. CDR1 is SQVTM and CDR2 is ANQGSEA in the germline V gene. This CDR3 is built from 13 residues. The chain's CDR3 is CSVVTDRDSEQYF. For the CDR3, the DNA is TGCAGCGTTGTAACGGACAGGGATTCCGAGCAGTACTTC.